This TCR beta chain came from a study of blood T cells in healthy people across ages. The germline CDR1 and CDR2 sequences are LGHDT and YNNKEL (reference sequence). The CDR3 contains 18 residues. The V end was cut by 2 bases, the J end by 3 bases, with 23 bases between. With a J-beta primer mix and a sample-barcoded 5' primer, a second PCR ran about 7 to 12 cycles. MiXCR was run by TCRdb on the 5' RACE reads, yielding one entry per CDR3 protein. The data hold under 1 million distinct CDR3 sequences, with under 45% observed a single time. Samples each yielded at least 5 micrograms of total RNA. V usage is TRBV3-1 and J usage is TRBJ2-7; a possible D gene is TRBD1 (6 bases). This receptor was taken from a man aged 55-75 years in good health. The material sequenced was blood. CDR3 region: CASSQWPKNPGQNYEQYF. The CDR3 DNA reads TGTGCCAGCAGCCAATGGCCCAAAAATCCGGGACAAAACTACGAGCAGTACTTC.